This T cell receptor (beta chain) derives from a study of blood T cell repertoires in COVID-19. Study-level background: Acute and convalescent COVID-19 specimens originated in the United States, Italy and Spain. PBMCs, B-cell-depleted T cells, or T cells provided the cDNA or gDNA that made up the material.

The J segment lost 2 bases and the V segment lost 0 bases, leaving 12 bases of the junction unmatched. This CDR3 has 19 residues. Germline CDR1 is LGHNA and CDR2 is YSLEER. In the original analysis: Amplifying reference gene primers gave estimates of nucleated cell counts. The assay was immunoSEQ multiplex PCR, and TCRdb's table has in-frame clones only and misses some. V, J and clone size are those of that table, while D and trimming were read from the DNA. The sample lists over 85,000 clones, 75% to 85% occurring once. The sample taken for sequencing was peripheral blood. The receptor comes from a man in his 60s with acute or convalescent COVID-19. V gene TRBV4-3 combines with J gene TRBJ2-5, with 10 bases identical to TRBD1. Here the CDR3 reads CASSQEGPTGTGVQETQYF. The CDR3 nucleotides are TGCGCCAGCAGCCAAGAGGGCCCCACCGGGACAGGGGTACAAGAGACCCAGTACTTC.